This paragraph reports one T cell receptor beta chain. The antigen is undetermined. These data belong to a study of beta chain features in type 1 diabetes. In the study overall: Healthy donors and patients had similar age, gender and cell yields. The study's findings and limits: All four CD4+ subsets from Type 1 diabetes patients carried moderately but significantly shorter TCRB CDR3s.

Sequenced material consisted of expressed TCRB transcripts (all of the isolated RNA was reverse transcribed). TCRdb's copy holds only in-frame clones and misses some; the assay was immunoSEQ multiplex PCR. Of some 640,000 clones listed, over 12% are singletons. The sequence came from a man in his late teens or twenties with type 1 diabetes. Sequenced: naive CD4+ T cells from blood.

The CDR3 sequence: CASSLNRERGENSNQPQHF. The DNA of the CDR3 is TGTGCCAGCAGCTTAAACAGGGAACGGGGTGAGAATAGCAATCAGCCCCAGCATTTT. V gene TRBV7-2 combines with J gene TRBJ1-5, with D tentatively TRBD1 (6 bases). From germline, CDR1 is SGHTA and CDR2 FQGNSA. The CDR3 contains 19 residues. V was clipped by 2 bases and J by 0 bases, with 20 bases between them.